This T cell receptor beta chain was captured by sequencing in a study of neurological immune-mediated disorders. This clonotype was counted only a few times. TCRdb used MiXCR to reprocess the 5' RACE reads, holding one entry per CDR3 protein. Of about 19,000 distinct CDR3 sequences in the sample, about 2.6% are singletons; the top ten hold 4.5% to 7%. CDR3 length equals 17 residues. The V gene's germline CDR1 is SEHNR and CDR2 FQNEAQ (reference sequence). Trimming at V came to 2 bases and at J to 2 bases, leaving 12 bases not matched to a gene. Input material: PBMCs. The V and J genes are TRBV7-9 and TRBJ2-7; 7 bases map to TRBD1. This TCR came from a woman under 30 with multiple sclerosis. The DNA of the CDR3 is TGTGCCAGCAGCTTATTCCCCGAGGACAGGTCGACCTACGAGCAGTACTTC. This sequence encodes CASSLFPEDRSTYEQYF.